The subject of this entry is one T cell receptor beta chain. Trimming shortened V by 7 bases and J by 3 bases, and 11 bases separated the two germline ends. CDR3 size: 12 residues. CDR1 is SQVTM and CDR2 is ANQGSEA in the germline V gene. This record comes from a study of blood T cell repertoires in COVID-19. Produced via immunoSEQ multiplex PCR; TCRdb's table is partial and in-frame only. Among about 180,000 clones listed, 87% were seen once. The material sequenced was PBMCs or T cells enriched from blood (not recorded which). The J gene is TRBJ2-3, the V gene TRBV29-1, with a tentative D call TRBD2 (5 bases). The source is a human donor with acute COVID-19. The donor label of this sample is uncertain. The CDR3 nucleotides read TGCAGCGCTAAGCCGGGGACAGATACGCAGTATTTT. Its protein is CSAKPGTDTQYF.